Detailed here is one T cell receptor (beta chain). The data were obtained in a study of cytomegalovirus exposure and HLA in healthy donors. CDR1 SNHLY and CDR2 FYNNEI come from the germline V gene. V shed 7 bases and J shed 13 bases, with 20 bases lying between them. The length of the CDR3 is 14 residues. A multiplex PCR was run with 60 Vbeta primers and 13 Jbeta primers. This table comes from immunoSEQ multiplex PCR, and its TCRdb copy is limited to in-frame clones, with some not included. The sample shows roughly 130,000 clones, 70% to 85% of them seen only once. The V gene is TRBV2, the J gene TRBJ1-6; tentatively, D is TRBD1 (6 bases). The clonotype was recovered from a man aged 50-60 years in good health and CMV-seronegative. Sample: PBMCs. The DNA for the CDR3 is TGTGCCAGCAATCCGGGACACCGATCGCTGCCCCTCCACTTT. It encodes CASNPGHRSLPLHF.